In this sample, the clone carrying this T cell receptor beta chain turned up a few times. Its antigen is unidentified. 60 Vbeta and 13 Jbeta primers were used in PCR. Produced via immunoSEQ multiplex PCR; TCRdb's table is partial and in-frame only. The sample contains tens of thousands of clones, roughly 74% of which appear only once. The data derive from a study of cytomegalovirus exposure and HLA in healthy donors. Points from the study as a whole: Presence/absence analyses rested on an assumption that sequencing depth was roughly uniform across donors. Most TCR sequences were seen very rarely across donors, but some public TCRs occurred in many. Three chains tied to CMV proved CMV antigen-specific in vitro.

Donors sampled were nominally healthy, though unrecorded immune exposures were likely. The sequence was obtained from a man aged 35-49 years in good health and CMV-seronegative. Sequenced material: PBMCs.

As DNA, the CDR3 is TGTGCCAGCAGCCAAGGATCGGGGTTCGCCTACGAGCAGTACTTC. Protein product: CASSQGSGFAYEQYF. The J gene is TRBJ2-7, the V gene TRBV14; tentatively, D is TRBD2 (5 bases). Looked up from germline, CDR1 is SGHDN and CDR2 is FVKESK. V lost 1 base and J 2 bases, leaving 12 bases between the germline ends. The CDR3 consists of 15 residues.